A single sample is the source of the 25 T cell receptor beta chains below, sequenced in a study of cytomegalovirus exposure and HLA in healthy donors. Researchers ran the PCR with 60 Vbeta and 13 Jbeta primers. TCRdb's table, derived via immunoSEQ multiplex PCR, lists solely in-frame clones and lacks some. The data contain under 200,000 clones, 78% of them singletons. Sequenced input: PBMCs. The origin of the receptors is a woman aged 35 to 49 in good health and CMV-seropositive.

This clone has a handful of counts. The chain joins TRBV6-5 to TRBJ1-6; unclear D gene. V lost 0 bases and J lost 10, with 10 bases in between. This CDR3 spans 14 amino acids. Germline loops: CDR1 MNHEY, CDR2 SVGAGI. CDR3 loop: CASSYSAYRSPLHF. The CDR3 region has the DNA TGTGCCAGCAGTTACTCGGCATATCGATCACCCCTCCACTTT.

The chain is built from TRBV7-3 and TRBJ2-5, with a weak D call TRBD2 (7 bases). The germline V gene encodes CDR1 SGHTA and CDR2 FQGTGA. Trimming removed 7 bases from V and 5 bases from J, with 20 bases in between. The CDR3 consists of 15 residues. The CDR3 DNA is TGTGCCAGCACCCCGACTGGGGGGGGCGGGGAGACCCAGTACTTC. Translation gives CASTPTGGGGETQYF.

V is TRBV5-1 and J is TRBJ2-7, with D tentatively TRBD1 (6 bases). The V end lost 4 bases, the J end lost 6 bases, and 14 bases lay between the germline ends. There are 13 residues in the CDR3. CDR1 is SGHRS and CDR2 is YFSETQ in the germline V gene. The CDR3 coding sequence is TGCGCCAGCAGCCAACGACAGGTAGGCGAGCAGTACTTC. It specifies CASSQRQVGEQYF. The whole variable domain, filled in from reference TRBV5-1 and TRBJ2-7, reads KAGVTQTPRYLIKTRGQQVTLSCSPISGHRSVSWYQQTPGQGLQFLFEYFSETQRNKGNFPGRFSGRQFSNSRSEMNVSTLELGDSALYLCASSQRQVGEQYFGPGTRLTVT.

This chain joins TRBV6-1 and TRBJ1-1; TRBD1 might be the D (5 bases). Trimming pared 7 bases from V and 5 bases from J, leaving 17 bases between. The CDR3 sequence is 14 residues long. Germline V gene sequence: CDR1 MNHNS, CDR2 SASEGT. The CDR3 spells CASIRDLGATEAFF. The DNA of the CDR3 is TGTGCCAGCATCAGGGATCTAGGCGCGACTGAAGCTTTCTTT.

The rearrangement links TRBV25-1 to TRBJ2-7; no clear D. Germline CDR1 is MGHDK and CDR2 is SYGVNS. V lost 6 bases, J lost 3 bases, and 6 bases lay in between. The CDR3 totals 11 residues. CDR3 residues: CASSYHYEQYF. CDR3 sequence (DNA): TGTGCCAGCAGCTACCACTACGAGCAGTACTTC.

The chain carries TRBV11-2 and TRBJ1-2, with D tentatively TRBD1 (6 bases). V lost 2 bases to trimming and J lost 1 base, with 17 bases between them. Germline-derived CDR1 and CDR2 are SGHAT and FQNNGV. This CDR3 comprises 17 residues. The CDR3 DNA reads TGTGCCAGCAGCTTACAACCTACAGGGTTCGGTAACTATGGCTACACCTTC. This codes for CASSLQPTGFGNYGYTF.

The chain recombines TRBV5-4 with TRBJ2-1; 7 nucleotides agree with TRBD1. V shed 4 bases, J shed 6 bases, and the junction held 10 bases outside the gene matches. The CDR3 consists of 15 residues. CDR1 and CDR2 (germline): SGHNT, YYREEE (reference sequence). Here the CDR3 reads CASSQTVSGGNEQFF. CDR3 DNA sequence: TGTGCCAGCAGCCAAACCGTTTCAGGGGGCAATGAGCAGTTCTTC.

The rearrangement joins TRBV30 to TRBJ2-3; D may be TRBD1 (5 bases). The germline gives CDR1 GTSNPN, CDR2 SVGIG (reference sequence). The V gene lost 0 bases and the J gene lost 3 bases, with 10 bases spanning the gap. This CDR3 comprises 14 residues. This chain's CDR3 is CAWSVRQLTDTQYF. The CDR3 DNA sequence: TGTGCCTGGAGTGTCCGACAGCTTACAGATACGCAGTATTTT.

V and J are TRBV30 and TRBJ1-1, with D perhaps TRBD1 (5 bases). The CDR3 has 17 amino acids. The germline V gene has CDR1 GTSNPN and CDR2 SVGIG (reference sequence). Trimming removed 3 bases at V and 3 bases at J, with 23 bases between. The CDR3 DNA is TGTGCCTGGAGGGAGACCCGATGGGGCACATATCACACTGAAGCTTTCTTT. It encodes CAWRETRWGTYHTEAFF. The variable domain in full, with the rest retrieved from reference TRBV30 and TRBJ1-1, is SQTIHQWPATLVQPVGSPLSLECTVEGTSNPNLYWYRQAAGRGLQLLFYSVGIGQISSEVPQNLSASRPQDRQFILSSKKLLLSDSGFYLCAWRETRWGTYHTEAFFGQGTRLTVV.

The chain is built from TRBV5-1 and TRBJ2-3; TRBD2 aligns across 11 bases. The CDR3 extends over 16 amino acids. The V gene end was trimmed by 0 bases and the J gene end by 2 bases; junction bases not matched to a gene: 2. Germline V gene sequence: CDR1 SGHRS, CDR2 YFSETQ. The chain's CDR3 is CASSLGLAGTTDTQYF. The CDR3 bases are TGCGCCAGCAGCTTGGGACTAGCGGGGACCACAGATACGCAGTATTTT.

CDR3 amino acids: CASSEREGNTIYF. DNA of the CDR3: TGTGCCAGCAGTGAACGGGAAGGGAACACCATATATTTT. The V and J genes are TRBV6-4 and TRBJ1-3; no clear D gene. Trimming pared 3 bases from V and 7 bases from J, leaving 10 bases between. The V gene's germline CDR1 is MRHNA and CDR2 SNTAGT. The CDR3 has 13 amino acids.

DNA of the CDR3: TGTGCCAGCAGCCCCGTCTCCGGGGGACGGGGGGAGCTGTTTTTT. It codes for CASSPVSGGRGELFF. The chain recombines TRBV14 with TRBJ2-2; tentatively, D is TRBD2 (6 bases). V was shortened by 4 bases and J by 8 bases, with 17 bases between the two germline ends. The CDR3 runs to 15 residues. Germline CDR1 SGHDN, CDR2 FVKESK.

The V gene is TRBV27, the J gene TRBJ2-7; D is perhaps TRBD1 (5 bases). The CDR3 is 16 amino acids. Germline CDR1 MNHEY, CDR2 SMNVEV (reference sequence). With 0 bases removed from V and 3 bases from J, the gap between germline ends came to 15 bases. DNA for the CDR3: TGTGCCAGCAGTTTATCCCCCCTCGACAGAGTCTACGAGCAGTACTTC. It encodes CASSLSPLDRVYEQYF.

V is TRBV2 and J is TRBJ2-3; 8 positions match TRBD1. The CDR3 is made up of 15 amino acids. Germline CDR1 reads SNHLY; CDR2 reads FYNNEI. V was pared by 6 bases and J by 5 bases, with 10 bases of the junction left unmatched. For the CDR3, the DNA is TGTGCCAGCAGGGTTCGGACAGGGTGGCAAGATACGCAGTATTTT. Translated: CASRVRTGWQDTQYF. The whole variable domain, filled in from reference TRBV2 and TRBJ2-3, reads EPEVTQTPSHQVTQMGQEVILRCVPISNHLYFYWYRQILGQKVEFLVSFYNNEISEKSEIFDDQFSVERPDGSNFTLKIRSTKLEDSAMYFCASRVRTGWQDTQYFGPGTRLTVL.

In DNA form, the CDR3 reads TGTGCCAGTAGTGTCGAAGCGGGGCTCCGGAGCGAGCAGTACTTC. Protein product: CASSVEAGLRSEQYF. The chain recombines TRBV19 with TRBJ2-7; 7 bases are a match to TRBD2. Per the germline V gene, CDR1 is LNHDA and CDR2 is SQIVND (reference sequence). The CDR3 is 15 residues long. With V trimmed by 5 bases and J by 6 bases, 13 bases remained unmatched.

V is TRBV6-5 and J is TRBJ1-1, with D perhaps TRBD1 (5 bases). This CDR3 is built from 15 residues. V lost 0 bases and J 6 bases, leaving 14 bases between the germline ends. Germline V lookup: CDR1 MNHEY, CDR2 SVGAGI. CDR3 coding DNA: TGTGCCAGCAGTTACTCAGGACGGGGGGAACCTGAAGCTTTCTTT. Translated: CASSYSGRGEPEAFF.

The V call is TRBV9, the J call TRBJ2-5, with 8 bases fitting TRBD2. Germline-derived CDR1 and CDR2 are SGDLS and YYNGEE. The length of the CDR3 is 16 residues. The trim removed 3 bases at V and 1 base at J, leaving 8 bases unmatched. This chain's CDR3 is CASSASTSGSQETQYF. CDR3 nucleotide sequence: TGTGCCAGCAGCGCTAGCACCAGCGGGAGCCAAGAGACCCAGTACTTC.

The V call is TRBV28, the J call TRBJ1-6; D is possibly TRBD1 (6 bases). The CDR3 totals 17 residues. Germline values: CDR1 MDHEN, CDR2 SYDVKM. V was shortened by 6 bases and J by 2 bases, with 17 bases between the two germline ends. The CDR3 reads CASRIGGRGTYNSPLHF. The CDR3 coding sequence is TGTGCCAGCAGGATAGGGGGACGAGGAACCTATAATTCACCCCTCCACTTT.

This chain connects TRBV30 to TRBJ1-2; a weak D match, TRBD1 (6 bases). The CDR3 contains 12 residues. V was trimmed by 7 bases and J by 8 bases, leaving 17 bases between them. Germline CDR1 GTSNPN, CDR2 SVGIG (reference sequence). The CDR3 sequence is CASTEGGGGYTF. CDR3 nucleotide sequence: TGTGCCTCCACAGAGGGGGGGGGAGGCTACACCTTC.

V usage is TRBV30 and J usage is TRBJ1-5, with D possibly being TRBD1 (5 bases). The V gene lost 5 bases and the J gene lost 3 bases, with 14 bases spanning the gap. Germline V gene data show CDR1 as GTSNPN and CDR2 as SVGIG (reference sequence). The CDR3 length is 14 residues. CDR3 loop: CAWAPGRDNQPQHF. The CDR3 nucleotides read TGTGCCTGGGCTCCCGGCAGGGACAATCAGCCCCAGCATTTT.

This clone was seen once. The J gene is TRBJ1-2, the V gene TRBV7-9, with TRBD1 as a possible D gene (6 bases). The V gene lost 2 bases and the J gene lost 2 bases, with 12 bases spanning the gap. Germline loops: CDR1 SEHNR, CDR2 FQNEAQ (reference sequence). The CDR3 runs to 15 residues. CDR3 loop: CASSLWGQGNYGYTF. CDR3 in DNA: TGTGCCAGCAGCTTATGGGGCCAGGGGAACTATGGCTACACCTTC.

A word on this clone: An end of the junction does not agree with germline; a read error may underlie this. The chain uses TRBV7-9 and TRBJ1-3, with D uncertain. The CDR3 contains 16 residues. CDR1 and CDR2 from the germline V gene are SEHNR and FQNEAQ (reference sequence). CDR3 DNA sequence: TGTTCCAGCAGCCTCCTAGCTGGGCTAGCTGGAAACACCATATATTTT. This encodes CSSSLLAGLAGNTIYF.

CDR3 protein: CASSQDVGNPTYEQYF. The CDR3 DNA sequence: TGCGCCAGCAGCCAAGATGTCGGGAATCCCACCTACGAGCAGTACTTC. This chain joins TRBV4-1 and TRBJ2-7; perhaps TRBD2 as D (5 bases). The CDR3 loop spans 16 amino acids. Germline V gives CDR1 MGHRA, CDR2 YSYEKL. V lost 0 bases and J lost 2, with 14 bases in between.

This clone was observed a few times. The rearrangement uses TRBV4-1 and TRBJ1-4, with unresolved D. This CDR3 spans 15 amino acids. The V gene's germline CDR1 is MGHRA and CDR2 YSYEKL. The V end was cut by 2 bases, the J end by 4 bases, with 11 bases between. CDR3: CASSQPLSVNEKLFF. DNA for the CDR3: TGCGCCAGCAGCCAACCGCTCAGCGTTAATGAAAAACTGTTTTTT.

This clone has more than one count but fewer than ten. The chain combines TRBV6-6 with TRBJ1-1; D remains unclear. The CDR3 is 13 residues long. From germline, CDR1 is MNHNY and CDR2 SVGAGI (reference sequence). Trimming removed 0 bases from V and 4 bases from J, with 6 bases in between. For the CDR3, the DNA is TGTGCCAGCAGTTACTCTGGCGGCACTGAAGCTTTCTTT. Translating it yields CASSYSGGTEAFF.